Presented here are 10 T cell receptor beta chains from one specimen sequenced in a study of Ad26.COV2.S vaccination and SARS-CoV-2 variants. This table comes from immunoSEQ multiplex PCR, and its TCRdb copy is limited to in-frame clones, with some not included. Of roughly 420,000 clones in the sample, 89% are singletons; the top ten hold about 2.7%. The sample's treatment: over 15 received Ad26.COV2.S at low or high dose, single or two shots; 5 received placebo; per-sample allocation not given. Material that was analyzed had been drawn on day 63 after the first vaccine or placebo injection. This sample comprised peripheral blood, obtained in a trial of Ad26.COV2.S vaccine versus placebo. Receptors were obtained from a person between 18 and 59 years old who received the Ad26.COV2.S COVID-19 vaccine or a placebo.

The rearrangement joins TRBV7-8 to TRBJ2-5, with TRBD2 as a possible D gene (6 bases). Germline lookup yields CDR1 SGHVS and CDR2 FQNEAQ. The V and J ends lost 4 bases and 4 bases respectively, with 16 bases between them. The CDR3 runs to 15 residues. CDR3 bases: TGTGCCAGCAGCTCCCAAACGGAGGGCCGAGAGACCCAGTACTTC. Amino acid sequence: CASSSQTEGRETQYF.

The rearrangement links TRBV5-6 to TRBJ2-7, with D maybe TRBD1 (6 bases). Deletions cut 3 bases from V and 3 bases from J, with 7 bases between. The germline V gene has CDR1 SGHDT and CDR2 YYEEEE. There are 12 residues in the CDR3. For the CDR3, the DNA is TGTGCCAGCAGCTCGGACAGCTACGAGCAGTACGTC. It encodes CASSSDSYEQYV.

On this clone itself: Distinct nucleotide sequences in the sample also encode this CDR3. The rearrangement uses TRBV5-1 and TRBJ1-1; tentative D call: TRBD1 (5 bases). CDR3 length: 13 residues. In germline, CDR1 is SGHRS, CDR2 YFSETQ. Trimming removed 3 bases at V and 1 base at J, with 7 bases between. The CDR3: CASSYGGNTEAFF. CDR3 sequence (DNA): TGCGCCAGCAGCTACGGGGGGAACACTGAAGCTTTCTTT.

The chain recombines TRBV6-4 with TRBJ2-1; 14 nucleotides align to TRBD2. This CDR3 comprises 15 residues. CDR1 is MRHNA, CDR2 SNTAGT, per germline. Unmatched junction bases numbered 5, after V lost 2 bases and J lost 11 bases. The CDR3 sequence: CASSDDGTSGSKQFF. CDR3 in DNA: TGTGCCAGCAGTGACGACGGGACTAGCGGGAGCAAGCAGTTCTTC.

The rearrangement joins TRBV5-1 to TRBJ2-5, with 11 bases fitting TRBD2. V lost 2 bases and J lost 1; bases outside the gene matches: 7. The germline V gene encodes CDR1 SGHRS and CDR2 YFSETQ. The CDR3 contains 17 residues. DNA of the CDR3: TGCGCCAGCAGCTTAGGACTAGCGGGTGCCGGCCAAGAGACCCAGTACTTC. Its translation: CASSLGLAGAGQETQYF.

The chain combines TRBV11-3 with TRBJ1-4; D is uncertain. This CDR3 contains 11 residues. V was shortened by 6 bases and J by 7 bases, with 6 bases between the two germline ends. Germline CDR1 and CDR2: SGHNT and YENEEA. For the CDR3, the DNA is TGTGCCAGCAGTCCGGGTGAAAAACTGTTTTTT. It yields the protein CASSPGEKLFF.

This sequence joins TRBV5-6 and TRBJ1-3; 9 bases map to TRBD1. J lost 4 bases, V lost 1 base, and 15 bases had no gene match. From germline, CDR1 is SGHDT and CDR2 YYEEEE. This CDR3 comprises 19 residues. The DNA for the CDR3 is TGTGCCAGCAGCTTGTTGGGCGAACAGGGGGCGCGGTACGGAAACACCATATATTTT. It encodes CASSLLGEQGARYGNTIYF. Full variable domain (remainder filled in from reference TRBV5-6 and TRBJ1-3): DAGVTQSPTHLIKTRGQQVTLRCSPKSGHDTVSWYQQALGQGPQFIFQYYEEEERQRGNFPDRFSGHQFPNYSSELNVNALLLGDSALYLCASSLLGEQGARYGNTIYFGEGSWLTVV.

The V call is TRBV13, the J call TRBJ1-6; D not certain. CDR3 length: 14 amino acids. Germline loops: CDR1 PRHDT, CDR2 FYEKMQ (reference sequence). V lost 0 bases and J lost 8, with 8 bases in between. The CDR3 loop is CASSLGLTDSPLHF. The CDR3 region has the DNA TGTGCCAGCAGCTTAGGCCTGACTGATTCACCCCTCCACTTT.

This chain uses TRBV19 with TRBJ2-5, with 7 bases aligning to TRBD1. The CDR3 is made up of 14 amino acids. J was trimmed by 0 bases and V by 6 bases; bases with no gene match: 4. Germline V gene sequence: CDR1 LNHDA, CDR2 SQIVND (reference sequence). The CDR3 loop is CASRSTGYQETQYF. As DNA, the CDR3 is TGTGCCAGTAGGTCGACAGGGTACCAAGAGACCCAGTACTTC.

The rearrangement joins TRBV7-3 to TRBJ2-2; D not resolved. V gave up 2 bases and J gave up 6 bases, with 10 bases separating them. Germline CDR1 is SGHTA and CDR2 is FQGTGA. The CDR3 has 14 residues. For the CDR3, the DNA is TGTGCCAGCAGCTTACAGGCCTCTGCCGGGGAGCTGTTTTTT. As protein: CASSLQASAGELFF.